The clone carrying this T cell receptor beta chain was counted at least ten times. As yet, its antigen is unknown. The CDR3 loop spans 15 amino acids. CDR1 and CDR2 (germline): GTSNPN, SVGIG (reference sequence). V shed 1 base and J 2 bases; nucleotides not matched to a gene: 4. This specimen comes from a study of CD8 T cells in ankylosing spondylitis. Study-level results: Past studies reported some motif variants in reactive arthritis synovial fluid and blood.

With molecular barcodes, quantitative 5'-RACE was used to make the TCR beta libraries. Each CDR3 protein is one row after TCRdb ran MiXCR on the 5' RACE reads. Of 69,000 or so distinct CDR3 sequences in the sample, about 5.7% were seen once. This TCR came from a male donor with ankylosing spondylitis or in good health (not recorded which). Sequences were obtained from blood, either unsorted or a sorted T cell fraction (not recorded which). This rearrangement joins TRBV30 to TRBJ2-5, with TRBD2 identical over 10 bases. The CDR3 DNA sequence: TGTGCCTGGAGTGCGGGACTAGCGAATCAAGAGACCCAGTACTTC. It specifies CAWSAGLANQETQYF.